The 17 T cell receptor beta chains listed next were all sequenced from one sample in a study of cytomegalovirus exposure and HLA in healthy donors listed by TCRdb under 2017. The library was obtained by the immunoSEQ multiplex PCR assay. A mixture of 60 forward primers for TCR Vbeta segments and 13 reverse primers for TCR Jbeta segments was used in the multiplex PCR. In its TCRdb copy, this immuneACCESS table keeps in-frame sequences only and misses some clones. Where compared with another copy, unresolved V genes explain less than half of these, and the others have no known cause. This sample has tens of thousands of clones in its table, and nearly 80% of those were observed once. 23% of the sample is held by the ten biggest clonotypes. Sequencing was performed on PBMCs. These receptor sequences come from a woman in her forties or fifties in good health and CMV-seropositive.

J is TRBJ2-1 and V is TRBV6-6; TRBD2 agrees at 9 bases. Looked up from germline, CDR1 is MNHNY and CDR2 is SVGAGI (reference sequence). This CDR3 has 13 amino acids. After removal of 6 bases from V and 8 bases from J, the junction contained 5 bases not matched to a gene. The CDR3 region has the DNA TGTGCCAGCAGCGAGATAGCGGGAGATGAGCAGTTCTTC. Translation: CASSEIAGDEQFF.

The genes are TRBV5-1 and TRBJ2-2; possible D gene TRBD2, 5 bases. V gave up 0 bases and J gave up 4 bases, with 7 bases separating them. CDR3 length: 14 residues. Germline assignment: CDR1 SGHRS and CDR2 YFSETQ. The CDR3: CASSLEGGTGELFF. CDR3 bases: TGCGCCAGCAGCTTGGAAGGAGGCACCGGGGAGCTGTTTTTT.

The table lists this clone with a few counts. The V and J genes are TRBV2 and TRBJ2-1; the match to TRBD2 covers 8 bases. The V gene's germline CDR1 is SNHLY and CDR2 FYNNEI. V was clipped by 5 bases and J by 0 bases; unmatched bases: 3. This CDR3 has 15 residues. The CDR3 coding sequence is TGTGCCAGCAGTTCCAGCGGGAGCTCCTACAATGAGCAGTTCTTC. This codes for CASSSSGSSYNEQFF.

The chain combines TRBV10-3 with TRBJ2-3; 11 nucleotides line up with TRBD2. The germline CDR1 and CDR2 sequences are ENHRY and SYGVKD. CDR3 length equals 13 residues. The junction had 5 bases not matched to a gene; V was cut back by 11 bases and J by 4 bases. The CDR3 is CASGLAGADTQYF. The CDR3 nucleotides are TGTGCCTCCGGACTAGCGGGTGCAGATACGCAGTATTTT.

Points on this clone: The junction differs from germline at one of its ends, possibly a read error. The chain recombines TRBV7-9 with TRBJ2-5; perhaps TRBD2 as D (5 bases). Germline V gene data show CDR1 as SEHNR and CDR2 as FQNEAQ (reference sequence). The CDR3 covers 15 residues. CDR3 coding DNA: TGTGCCAGCAGCGTAGCTACCGGGGTCCAAGAGACCCAGTACTTC. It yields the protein CASSVATGVQETQYF.

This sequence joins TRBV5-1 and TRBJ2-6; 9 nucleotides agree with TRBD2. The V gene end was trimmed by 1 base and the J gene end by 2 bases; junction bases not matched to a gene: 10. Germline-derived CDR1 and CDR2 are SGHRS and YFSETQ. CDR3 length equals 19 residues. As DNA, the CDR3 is TGCGCCAGCAGCTTGAGGACGCCAGCGGGAGGAGCTGGGGCCAACGTCCTGACTTTC. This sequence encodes CASSLRTPAGGAGANVLTF.

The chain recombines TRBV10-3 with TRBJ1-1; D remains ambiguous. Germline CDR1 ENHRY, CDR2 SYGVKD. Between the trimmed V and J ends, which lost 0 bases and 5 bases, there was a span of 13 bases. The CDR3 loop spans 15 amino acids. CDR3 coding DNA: TGTGCCATCAGTGAGTCGGAGGTGGGGAAGACTGAAGCTTTCTTT. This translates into CAISESEVGKTEAFF.

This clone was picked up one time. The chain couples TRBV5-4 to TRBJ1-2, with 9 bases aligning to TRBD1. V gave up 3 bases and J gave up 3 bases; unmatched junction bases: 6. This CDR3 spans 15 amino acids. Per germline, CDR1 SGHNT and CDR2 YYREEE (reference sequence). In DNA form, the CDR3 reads TGTGCCAGCAGCTCCCCGGGACAGGGCGACTATGGCTACACCTTC. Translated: CASSSPGQGDYGYTF.

The CDR3 DNA reads TGTGCCAGCAGCTCAGGGGGTCAGCCCCAGCATTTT. Protein: CASSSGGQPQHF. The rearrangement links TRBV7-9 to TRBJ1-5, with 7 bases matching TRBD1. This CDR3 spans 12 amino acids. The germline CDR1 and CDR2 sequences are SEHNR and FQNEAQ (reference sequence). V gave up 4 bases and J gave up 6 bases; unmatched junction bases: 0.

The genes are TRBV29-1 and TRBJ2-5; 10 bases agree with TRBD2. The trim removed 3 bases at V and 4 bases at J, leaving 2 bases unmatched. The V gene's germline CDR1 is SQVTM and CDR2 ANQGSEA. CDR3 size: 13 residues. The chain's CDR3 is CSVDLAGAETQYF. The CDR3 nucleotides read TGCAGCGTTGACCTAGCGGGGGCAGAGACCCAGTACTTC.

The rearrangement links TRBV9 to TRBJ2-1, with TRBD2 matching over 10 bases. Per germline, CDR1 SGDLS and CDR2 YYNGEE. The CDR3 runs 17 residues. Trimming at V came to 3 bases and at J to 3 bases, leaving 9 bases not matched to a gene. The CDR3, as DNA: TGTGCCAGCAGCGCCTCAATAGCGGGAGGACTCTACAATGAGCAGTTCTTC. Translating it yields CASSASIAGGLYNEQFF.

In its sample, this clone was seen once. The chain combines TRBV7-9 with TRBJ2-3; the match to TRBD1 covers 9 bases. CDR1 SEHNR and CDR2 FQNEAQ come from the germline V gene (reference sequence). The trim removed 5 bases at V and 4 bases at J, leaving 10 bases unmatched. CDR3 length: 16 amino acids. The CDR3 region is CASSAPGTGTADTQYF. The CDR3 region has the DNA TGTGCCAGCAGCGCGCCGGGGACAGGGACAGCAGATACGCAGTATTTT. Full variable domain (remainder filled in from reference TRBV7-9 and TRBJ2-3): DTGVSQNPRHKITKRGQNVTFRCDPISEHNRLYWYRQTLGQGPEFLTYFQNEAQLEKSRLLSDRFSAERPKGSFSTLEIQRTEQGDSAMYLCASSAPGTGTADTQYFGPGTRLTVL.

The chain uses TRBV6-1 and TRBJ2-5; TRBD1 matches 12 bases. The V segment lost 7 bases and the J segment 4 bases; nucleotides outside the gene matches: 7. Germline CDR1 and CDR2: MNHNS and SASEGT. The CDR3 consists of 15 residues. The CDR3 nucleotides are TGTGCCAGCACTCGGGACAGGGGGCGCGGAGAGACCCAGTACTTC. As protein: CASTRDRGRGETQYF.

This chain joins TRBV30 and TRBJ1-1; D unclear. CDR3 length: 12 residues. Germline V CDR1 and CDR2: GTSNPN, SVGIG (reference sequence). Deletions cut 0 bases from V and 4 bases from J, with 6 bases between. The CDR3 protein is CAWSVARTEAFF. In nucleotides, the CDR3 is TGTGCCTGGAGTGTAGCACGCACTGAAGCTTTCTTT.

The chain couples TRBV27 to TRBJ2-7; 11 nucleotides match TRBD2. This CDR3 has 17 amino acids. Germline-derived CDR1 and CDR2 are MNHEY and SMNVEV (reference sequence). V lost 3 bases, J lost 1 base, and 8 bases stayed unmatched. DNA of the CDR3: TGTGCCAGCAGTTTCCCGATAGCGGGAGGGCGATCCTACGAGCAGTACGTC. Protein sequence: CASSFPIAGGRSYEQYV.

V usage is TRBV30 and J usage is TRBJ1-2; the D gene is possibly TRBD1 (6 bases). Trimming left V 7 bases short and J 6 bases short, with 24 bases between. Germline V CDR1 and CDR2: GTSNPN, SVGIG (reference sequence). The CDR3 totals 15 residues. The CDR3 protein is CAFPTRDKFANGYTF. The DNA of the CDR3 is TGTGCCTTTCCCACCCGGGACAAATTTGCGAATGGCTACACCTTC.

This CDR3 is CASSPRQALEAFF. The CDR3 DNA reads as TGTGCCAGCAGTCCCCGACAAGCTCTTGAAGCTTTCTTT. The chain joins TRBV27 to TRBJ1-1; D is unresolved. V lost 5 bases and J lost 7, with 14 bases in between. This CDR3 region has 13 residues. Germline V lookup: CDR1 MNHEY, CDR2 SMNVEV (reference sequence).